These T cell receptor beta chains were read from a single sample in a study of T cell responses to AZD1222 COVID-19 vaccine. Here immunoSEQ multiplex PCR was the method, and the copy in TCRdb shows in-frame clones only, minus some. The data hold about 180,000 clones, with about 86% observed a single time. The input for sequencing was peripheral blood, taken on day 0 of AZD1222 vaccination. These receptors were collected from an adult in good health. Each CDR3 is given with its conserved first and last residue. A D gene is named only where the DNA matches it firmly. Clone size appears in some rows only: once, few, many, or a class for an expanded clone.

TGTGCCAGCAGCTTTAGGACAGGGGAGACTGAAGCTTTCTTT CASSFRTGETEAFF TRBD1 TRBV7-8 - TRBJ1-1
TGTGCCTGGGGCAGGGCAGCCTATGGCTACACCTTC CAWGRAAYGYTF - TRBV30 - TRBJ1-2
TGCGCCAGCAGCCAAGATAGGAGTAGCTCTGGGGCCAACGTCCTGACTTTC CASSQDRSSSGANVLTF - TRBV4-3 - TRBJ2-6
TGTGCCAGCAGCTTAGAGACAGTATTATGGGAGGCTTTCTTT CASSLETVLWEAFF - TRBV7-9 - TRBJ1-1
TGTGCCAGCAGCCCGCCCGATGAGACCCAGTACTTC CASSPPDETQYF - TRBV3-1/TRBV3-2 once TRBJ2-5
TGTGCCAGCAGCACAGGGACTAGCGGGGGGAGTCCCTACAATGAGCAGTTCTTC CASSTGTSGGSPYNEQFF TRBD2 TRBV4-2 many TRBJ2-1
TGTGCCATCAGACCAGACCATCCGGGACAAGGAACCTACGAGCAGTACTTC CAIRPDHPGQGTYEQYF - TRBV10-3 - TRBJ2-7
TGTGCCAGCAGCCCGAGTCCGTCCTACAATGAGCAGTTCTTC CASSPSPSYNEQFF - TRBV9 - TRBJ2-1
TGTGCCAGCAGCTTAGCGAAGGGACAGGGGAACTACGAGCAGTACTTC CASSLAKGQGNYEQYF TRBD1 TRBV7-6 - TRBJ2-7
TGTGCCAGCTCCCCGGACAGGGACTATGGCTACACCTTC CASSPDRDYGYTF TRBD1 TRBV18 few TRBJ1-2
TGTGCCAGCAGTACCTGGACAGGGCGAGGGCATGGCTACACCTTC CASSTWTGRGHGYTF TRBD1 TRBV6-5 - TRBJ1-2
TGTGCTAGTGGTATCCGGGACAGCTACACTGAAGCTTTCTTT CASGIRDSYTEAFF TRBD1 TRBV12-5 - TRBJ1-1
TGTGCCACCAGTGATTTGGGTGTCAGGGCTAACTATGGCTACACCTTC CATSDLGVRANYGYTF - TRBV24-1 - TRBJ1-2
TGTGCCAGCAGTTACCCCGGCAGGGGAAGAGAGTACTTC CASSYPGRGREYF - TRBV28 - TRBJ2-7
TGTGCCAGCAGTTCCCGGACAGGGGAAGGCTACACCTTC CASSSRTGEGYTF TRBD1 TRBV6-5 - TRBJ1-2
TGTGCCAGCAGCTTAGGCCCCAGCGGGGGGGTGGGGGAGACCCAGTACTTC CASSLGPSGGVGETQYF TRBD2 TRBV11-2 - TRBJ2-5
TGTGCCAGTAGTATGGGGATCGTCGGCGCCCAAGAGACCCAGTACTTC CASSMGIVGAQETQYF - TRBV19 once TRBJ2-5
TGTGCCACCAGTGATCCCCAGGGGGTTGGACGGAGTAACGAGCAGTACTTC CATSDPQGVGRSNEQYF TRBD1 TRBV24-1 - TRBJ2-7
TGTGCCAGTAGTGACGACGAGACCCAGTACTTC CASSDDETQYF - TRBV19 once TRBJ2-5
TGTGCCAGCAGCTTAGGACAGGGAAGAGCAGATACGCAGTATTTT CASSLGQGRADTQYF TRBD1 TRBV11-2 - TRBJ2-3
TGTGCCAGCCGTCGACAGGGGGGTCAGCCCCAGCATTTT CASRRQGGQPQHF TRBD1 TRBV12-3/TRBV12-4 - TRBJ1-5
TGCGCCAGCAGCCAAGATACGGGCGGAGCCTATGGCTACACCTTC CASSQDTGGAYGYTF - TRBV4-1 - TRBJ1-2
TGTGCCAGCAGTGTAGACAGAAATTCACCCCTCCACTTT CASSVDRNSPLHF - TRBV6-6 - TRBJ1-6
TGTGCCAGCAGTCGATCCCAGGTCGGGTCCTACGAGCAGTACTTC CASSRSQVGSYEQYF - TRBV28 few TRBJ2-7
TGTGCCAGCAGTTTGGCAGGATCCTATAATTCACCCCTCCACTTT CASSLAGSYNSPLHF - TRBV27 - TRBJ1-6
TGTGCCAGCAGCTTAGTCCGAGGTTACGAGCAGTACTTC CASSLVRGYEQYF - TRBV7-9 - TRBJ2-7
TGTGCCAGCAGTCGGAACGGGCCGAACTATGGCTACACCTTC CASSRNGPNYGYTF - TRBV2 - TRBJ1-2
TGTGCCATCAGGAGACAGGGGCCTAACACTGAAGCTTTCTTT CAIRRQGPNTEAFF TRBD1 TRBV10-3 - TRBJ1-1
TGTGCCAGCAGCCCGAAGGGGGATCTCGAGACCCAGTACTTC CASSPKGDLETQYF - TRBV5-4 - TRBJ2-5
TGTGCCAGCAGCAATAGCCCTGAAGCTTTCTTT CASSNSPEAFF - TRBV13 - TRBJ1-1
TGTGCCAGCATCCAGGGGCCCGGCCCCCGATATGGCTACACCTTC CASIQGPGPRYGYTF - TRBV28 - TRBJ1-2
TGCGCCAGCAGTGGCCCGCCCGGGAGGGGGCCCCCCTACGAGCAGTACTTC CASSGPPGRGPPYEQYF - TRBV10-1 - TRBJ2-7
TGTGCCAGCAGTTTAGGGGGCAGGACCTCCTTC CASSLGGRTSF - TRBV12-3/TRBV12-4 - TRBJ1-2
TGTGCCAGCAGCGCCCGGGATCTGACCTACGAGCAGTACTTC CASSARDLTYEQYF - TRBV7-9 - TRBJ2-7
TGTGCCAGCAGCTTGGGACCGAGCTCCTATAATTCACCCCTCCACTTT CASSLGPSSYNSPLHF - TRBV5-4 once TRBJ1-6
TGTGCCAGCAGCTTAGGGGGGTTCTATGGCTACACCTTC CASSLGGFYGYTF - TRBV7-9 - TRBJ1-2
TGTGCCAGCTCACCGGGATCGCAAGAGACCCAGTACTTC CASSPGSQETQYF - TRBV18 - TRBJ2-5
TGTGCCAGCAGCTTAGAGTTGGCGGGCAACTATGGCTACACCTTC CASSLELAGNYGYTF - TRBV7-8 - TRBJ1-2
TGTGCCAGCAGTGAAACGCAGAGTAGGGATAGCTCCTATAATTCACCCCTCCACTTT CASSETQSRDSSYNSPLHF - TRBV6-1 - TRBJ1-6
TGTGCCAGCAGCCAAGGGGAATCGGCTGAAGCTTTCTTT CASSQGESAEAFF - TRBV3-1/TRBV3-2 - TRBJ1-1
TGTGCCAGCAGTGCCGACAGGGGGCACACCGGGGAGCTGTTTTTT CASSADRGHTGELFF TRBD1 TRBV25-1 - TRBJ2-2
TGTGCCAGCAGTTTTGGAAACACCATATATTTT CASSFGNTIYF - TRBV6-5 - TRBJ1-3
TGTGCCAGTAGTATAGACGACCGGGACCGTGCGGCTTTCTTT CASSIDDRDRAAFF - TRBV19 - TRBJ1-1
TGTGCCAGCAGTGAAGGGGCAATCAGCTCCTACGAGCAGTACTTC CASSEGAISSYEQYF - TRBV2 few TRBJ2-7
TGTGCCAGCAGGGGCCCCGTCTCTGGAAACACCATATATTTT CASRGPVSGNTIYF - TRBV6-5 - TRBJ1-3
TGTGCCAGCAGTCCCAACCGGAGAGCTAACTATGGCTACACCTTC CASSPNRRANYGYTF - TRBV6-4 - TRBJ1-2
TGTGCCAGTAGTTTGTGGACCGAAAGAGATTATGGCTACACCTTC CASSLWTERDYGYTF - TRBV19 - TRBJ1-2
TGTGCCAGCAGCCAAGGTGGAGCGAGGTATGGCTACACCTTC CASSQGGARYGYTF - TRBV14 - TRBJ1-2
TGTGCCAGCAGTTTCAGGGCGGGAGAGACTGAAGCTTTCTTT CASSFRAGETEAFF - TRBV6-5 once TRBJ1-1
TGTGCCAGCAGCCCCCCGGGCCCAGATACGCAGTATTTT CASSPPGPDTQYF - TRBV12-3/TRBV12-4 - TRBJ2-3
TGCAGTGCTCAGCGCGCTGAAGCTTTCTTT CSAQRAEAFF - TRBV20-1 - TRBJ1-1
TGTGCCAGCAGCGGGCGACAGGGAGGGTCCTACGAGCAGTACTTC CASSGRQGGSYEQYF - TRBV7-2 - TRBJ2-7